The present T cell receptor (beta chain) was sequenced within a study of blood T cell repertoires in COVID-19. Assay used: immunoSEQ multiplex PCR; TCRdb lists only in-frame clones, some missing. The sample holds about 280,000 clones; nearly 90% are singletons and the top ten take 1.7%. Trimming stripped 0 bases from V and 3 bases from J, with 8 bases between. The CDR3 runs 14 residues. CDR1 SEHNR and CDR2 FQNEAQ come from the germline V gene (reference sequence). The source is a woman in her late teens or twenties with acute COVID-19. Material for sequencing was PBMCs or T cells enriched from blood (not recorded which). The chain links TRBV7-9 to TRBJ2-5, with D perhaps TRBD2 (6 bases). The CDR3: CASSLAGSEETQYF. The CDR3 nucleotides read TGTGCCAGCAGCTTAGCCGGGAGTGAAGAGACCCAGTACTTC.